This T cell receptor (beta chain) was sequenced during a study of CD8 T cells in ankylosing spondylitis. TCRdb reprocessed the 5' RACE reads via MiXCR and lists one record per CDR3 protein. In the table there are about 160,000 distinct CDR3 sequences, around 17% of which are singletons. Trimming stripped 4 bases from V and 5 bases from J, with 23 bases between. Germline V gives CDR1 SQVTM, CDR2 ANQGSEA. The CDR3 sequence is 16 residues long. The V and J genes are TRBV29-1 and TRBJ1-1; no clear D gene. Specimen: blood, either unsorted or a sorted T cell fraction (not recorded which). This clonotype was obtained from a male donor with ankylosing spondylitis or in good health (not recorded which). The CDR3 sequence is CSVVLGSRNPRTEAFF. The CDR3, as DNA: TGCAGCGTTGTTCTCGGCAGTAGAAACCCCAGGACTGAAGCTTTCTTT.